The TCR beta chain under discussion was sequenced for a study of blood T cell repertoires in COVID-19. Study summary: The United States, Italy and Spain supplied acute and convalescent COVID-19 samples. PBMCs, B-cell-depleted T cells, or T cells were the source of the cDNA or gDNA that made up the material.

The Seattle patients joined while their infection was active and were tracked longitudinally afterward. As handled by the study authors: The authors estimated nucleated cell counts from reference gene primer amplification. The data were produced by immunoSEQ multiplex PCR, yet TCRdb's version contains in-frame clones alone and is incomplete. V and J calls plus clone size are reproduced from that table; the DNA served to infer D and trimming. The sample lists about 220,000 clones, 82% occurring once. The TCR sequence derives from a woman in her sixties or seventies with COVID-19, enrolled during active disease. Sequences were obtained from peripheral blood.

DNA of the CDR3: TGTGCCAGCAGCTTCGGCGGACAGGGTCACAATGAGCAGTTCTTC. It specifies CASSFGGQGHNEQFF. The V gene is TRBV11-3, the J gene TRBJ2-1; 8 nucleotides agree with TRBD1. The CDR3 is 15 residues long. Losses at the gene ends were 3 bases for V and 5 bases for J; bases not matched to a gene: 6. Germline V gives CDR1 SGHNT, CDR2 YENEEA.